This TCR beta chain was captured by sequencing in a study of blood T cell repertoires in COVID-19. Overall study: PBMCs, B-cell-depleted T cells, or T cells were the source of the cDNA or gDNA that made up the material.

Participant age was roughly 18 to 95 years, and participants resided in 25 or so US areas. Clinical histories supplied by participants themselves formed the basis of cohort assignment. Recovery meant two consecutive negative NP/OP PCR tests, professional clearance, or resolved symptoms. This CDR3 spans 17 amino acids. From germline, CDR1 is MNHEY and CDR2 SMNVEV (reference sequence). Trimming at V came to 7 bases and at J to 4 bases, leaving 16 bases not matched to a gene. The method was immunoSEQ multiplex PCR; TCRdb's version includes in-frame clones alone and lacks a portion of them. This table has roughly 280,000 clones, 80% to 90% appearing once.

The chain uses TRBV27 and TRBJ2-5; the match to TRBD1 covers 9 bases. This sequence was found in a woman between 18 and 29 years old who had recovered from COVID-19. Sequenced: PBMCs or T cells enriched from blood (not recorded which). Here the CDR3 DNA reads TGTGCCAGCACCTACCCAGGTGAGGCGACAGGGGGAGAGACCCAGTACTTC. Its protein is CASTYPGEATGGETQYF.